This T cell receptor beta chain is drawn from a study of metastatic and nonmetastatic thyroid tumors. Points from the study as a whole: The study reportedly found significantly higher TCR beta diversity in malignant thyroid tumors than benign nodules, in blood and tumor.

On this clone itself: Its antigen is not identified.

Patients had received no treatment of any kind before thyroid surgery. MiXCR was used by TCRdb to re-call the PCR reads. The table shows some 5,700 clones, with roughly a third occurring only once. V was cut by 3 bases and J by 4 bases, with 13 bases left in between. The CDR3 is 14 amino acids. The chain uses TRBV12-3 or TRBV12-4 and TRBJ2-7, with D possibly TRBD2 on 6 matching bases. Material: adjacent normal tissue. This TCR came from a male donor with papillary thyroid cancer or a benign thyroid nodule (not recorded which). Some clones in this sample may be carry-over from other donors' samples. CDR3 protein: CASSFFGSGYEQYF. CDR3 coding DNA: TGTGCCAGCAGTTTTTTCGGGAGTGGGTACGAGCAGTACTTC.